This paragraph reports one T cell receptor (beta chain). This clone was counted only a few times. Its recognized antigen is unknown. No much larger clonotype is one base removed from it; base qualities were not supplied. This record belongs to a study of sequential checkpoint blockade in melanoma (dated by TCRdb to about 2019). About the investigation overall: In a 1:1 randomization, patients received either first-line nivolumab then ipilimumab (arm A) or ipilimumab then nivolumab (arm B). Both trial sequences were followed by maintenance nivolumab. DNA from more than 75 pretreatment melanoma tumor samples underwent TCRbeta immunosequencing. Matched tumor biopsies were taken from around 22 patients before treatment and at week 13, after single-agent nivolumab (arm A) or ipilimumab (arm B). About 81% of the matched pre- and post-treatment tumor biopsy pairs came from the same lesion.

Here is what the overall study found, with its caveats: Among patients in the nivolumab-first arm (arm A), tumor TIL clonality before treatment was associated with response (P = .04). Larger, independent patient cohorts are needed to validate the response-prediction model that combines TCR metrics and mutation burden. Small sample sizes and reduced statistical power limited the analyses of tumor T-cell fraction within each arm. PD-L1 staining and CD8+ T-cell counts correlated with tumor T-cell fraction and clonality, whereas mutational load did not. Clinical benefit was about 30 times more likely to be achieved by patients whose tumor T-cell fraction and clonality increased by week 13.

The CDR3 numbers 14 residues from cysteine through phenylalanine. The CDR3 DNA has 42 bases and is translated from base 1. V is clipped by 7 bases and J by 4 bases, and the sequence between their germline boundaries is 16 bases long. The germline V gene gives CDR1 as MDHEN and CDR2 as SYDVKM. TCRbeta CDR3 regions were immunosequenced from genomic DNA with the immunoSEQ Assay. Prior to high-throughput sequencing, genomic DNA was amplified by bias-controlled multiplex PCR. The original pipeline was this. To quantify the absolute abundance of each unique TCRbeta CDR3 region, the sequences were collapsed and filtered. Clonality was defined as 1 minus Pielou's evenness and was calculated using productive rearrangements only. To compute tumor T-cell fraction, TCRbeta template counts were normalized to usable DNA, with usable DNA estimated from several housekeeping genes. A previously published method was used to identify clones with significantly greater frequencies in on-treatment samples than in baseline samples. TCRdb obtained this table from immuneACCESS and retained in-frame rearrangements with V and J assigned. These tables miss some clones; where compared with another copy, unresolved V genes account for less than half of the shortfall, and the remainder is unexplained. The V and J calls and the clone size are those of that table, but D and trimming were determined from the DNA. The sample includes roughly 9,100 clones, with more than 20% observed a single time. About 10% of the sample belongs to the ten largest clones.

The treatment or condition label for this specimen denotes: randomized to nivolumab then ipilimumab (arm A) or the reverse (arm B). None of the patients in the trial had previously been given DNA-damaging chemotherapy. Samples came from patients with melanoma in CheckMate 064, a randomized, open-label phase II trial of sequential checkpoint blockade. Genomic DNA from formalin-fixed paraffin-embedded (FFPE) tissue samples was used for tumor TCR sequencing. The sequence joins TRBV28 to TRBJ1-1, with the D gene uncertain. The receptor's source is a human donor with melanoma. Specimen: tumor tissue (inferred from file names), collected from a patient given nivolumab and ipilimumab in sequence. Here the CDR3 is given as CASIPPGVLTEAFF. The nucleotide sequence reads TGTGCCAGCATCCCCCCGGGAGTCCTCACTGAAGCTTTCTTT.